A single sample gave rise to the 21 T cell receptor beta chains below, sequenced in a study of beta chain features in type 1 diabetes. Every isolated RNA sample was fully reverse transcribed, so sequencing captured expressed TCRB transcripts. TCRdb's table, derived via immunoSEQ multiplex PCR, lists solely in-frame clones and lacks some. The sample lists roughly 380,000 clones, around a fifth seen once, with approximately 0.046% in the top ten. The material sequenced was naive CD4+ T cells from blood. The source of these receptors is a woman aged 18-30 years in good health.

This chain uses TRBV30 with TRBJ1-2; D call uncertain. CDR3 size: 12 residues. Germline V gene data show CDR1 as GTSNPN and CDR2 as SVGIG (reference sequence). Trimming stripped 3 bases from V and 10 bases from J, with 15 bases between. The chain's CDR3 is CAWRSGPTLYTF. CDR3 nucleotides: TGTGCCTGGAGATCAGGCCCGACGCTCTACACCTTC.

The genes are TRBV7-9 and TRBJ2-4, with a possible D match to TRBD2 (5 bases). With 5 bases removed from V and 0 bases from J, the gap between germline ends came to 11 bases. CDR3 size: 15 residues. Germline V gives CDR1 SEHNR, CDR2 FQNEAQ (reference sequence). This CDR3 reads CASSNTGLAKNIQYF. In nucleotides, the CDR3 is TGTGCCAGCAGCAACACGGGGTTAGCCAAAAACATTCAGTACTTC.

This clone came up a few times. The chain uses TRBV7-3 and TRBJ2-2, with 13 bases aligning to TRBD2. This CDR3 region has 17 residues. Germline V gene sequence: CDR1 SGHTA, CDR2 FQGTGA. With V trimmed by 5 bases and J by 5 bases, 8 bases remained unmatched. The CDR3 protein is CASSPLILAGGTGELFF. DNA of the CDR3: TGTGCCAGCAGCCCCCTGATACTAGCGGGGGGGACCGGGGAGCTGTTTTTT.

V gene TRBV7-9 combines with J gene TRBJ1-1; 9 bases map to TRBD1. The J segment lost 0 bases and the V segment lost 3 bases, leaving 11 bases of the junction unmatched. Germline V gives CDR1 SEHNR, CDR2 FQNEAQ (reference sequence). This CDR3 is built from 18 residues. CDR3 in DNA: TGTGCCAGCAGCTTGGGTTTGGGACAGGGCCAGATGAACACTGAAGCTTTCTTT. This sequence encodes CASSLGLGQGQMNTEAFF.

Only a few counts were recorded for this clone. This chain uses TRBV9 with TRBJ2-1; D is unclear. V was clipped by 1 base and J by 0 bases, with 8 bases between them. The CDR3 covers 15 residues. Germline CDR1 reads SGDLS; CDR2 reads YYNGEE. The CDR3 is CASSVISASYNEQFF. DNA for the CDR3: TGTGCCAGCAGCGTAATCAGCGCCTCCTACAATGAGCAGTTCTTC.

The chain is built from TRBV30 and TRBJ2-2; TRBD2 matches at 8 bases. V lost 0 bases, J lost 5 bases, and 8 bases stayed unmatched. Germline V gene sequence: CDR1 GTSNPN, CDR2 SVGIG (reference sequence). The CDR3 loop spans 16 amino acids. CDR3 DNA: TGTGCCTGGAGTGTACTTATAACTAGCGGTACCGGGGAGCTGTTTTTT. This codes for CAWSVLITSGTGELFF.

The J gene is TRBJ2-3, the V gene TRBV9; a possible D gene is TRBD1 (5 bases). V lost 6 bases, J lost 0 bases, and 17 bases lay in between. The CDR3 contains 16 residues. The V gene's germline CDR1 is SGDLS and CDR2 YYNGEE. The CDR3 spells CASTRGGSTSTDTQYF. CDR3 nucleotide sequence: TGTGCCAGCACAAGGGGCGGATCTACTAGCACAGATACGCAGTATTTT.

The chain links TRBV2 to TRBJ2-2, with TRBD2 as a possible D gene (6 bases). Germline V CDR1 and CDR2: SNHLY, FYNNEI. This CDR3 is 13 amino acids long. The V end lost 7 bases, the J end lost 7 bases, and 13 bases lay between the germline ends. The CDR3, as DNA: TGTGCCAGCACTCAGGGAGGATACGGGGAGCTGTTTTTT. Residues: CASTQGGYGELFF. The full variable domain, with the rest looked up from reference TRBV2 and TRBJ2-2, is EPEVTQTPSHQVTQMGQEVILRCVPISNHLYFYWYRQILGQKVEFLVSFYNNEISEKSEIFDDQFSVERPDGSNFTLKIRSTKLEDSAMYFCASTQGGYGELFFGEGSRLTVL.

This sequence joins TRBV2 and TRBJ1-1; tentatively, D is TRBD1 (6 bases). Germline V gene data show CDR1 as SNHLY and CDR2 as FYNNEI. V gave up 2 bases and J gave up 0 bases, with 10 bases separating them. The CDR3 is 15 amino acids. CDR3 sequence (DNA): TGTGCCAGCAGTGAACAGGGGTACATGAACACTGAAGCTTTCTTT. It is translated as CASSEQGYMNTEAFF.

The rearrangement joins TRBV14 to TRBJ2-1; possible D gene TRBD2, 5 bases. The CDR3 sequence is 15 residues long. V was clipped by 1 base and J by 6 bases, with 13 bases between them. Germline lookup yields CDR1 SGHDN and CDR2 FVKESK. The DNA of the CDR3 is TGTGCCAGCAGCCAAGCCACGGGGTCAGGCAATGAGCAGTTCTTC. As protein: CASSQATGSGNEQFF.

The chain combines TRBV9 with TRBJ1-3; a possible D gene is TRBD1 (5 bases). Germline V gives CDR1 SGDLS, CDR2 YYNGEE. The CDR3 length is 15 residues. V shed 4 bases and J shed 0 bases, with 11 bases lying between them. The CDR3 sequence is CASSPGHNSGNTIYF. The CDR3 nucleotides read TGTGCCAGCAGCCCAGGACACAACTCTGGAAACACCATATATTTT.

This clone was counted a few times. The V gene is TRBV30, the J gene TRBJ2-5, with D unresolved. The V and J ends lost 4 bases and 0 bases respectively, with 3 bases between them. This CDR3 has 11 residues. Per germline, CDR1 GTSNPN and CDR2 SVGIG (reference sequence). For the CDR3, the DNA is TGTGCCTGGAATAACCAAGAGACCCAGTACTTC. This encodes CAWNNQETQYF.

DNA for the CDR3: TGTGCCTGGATCCTAGCGGGAGCCGTCCGGGGTGGCACAGATACGCAGTATTTT. Amino acid sequence: CAWILAGAVRGGTDTQYF. This sequence joins TRBV30 and TRBJ2-3; the match to TRBD2 covers 10 bases. The J segment lost 1 base and the V segment lost 4 bases, leaving 14 bases of the junction unmatched. Germline V gene sequence: CDR1 GTSNPN, CDR2 SVGIG (reference sequence). The CDR3 is 18 amino acids.

The rearrangement joins TRBV30 to TRBJ2-2, with D perhaps matching TRBD1 (5 bases). Between the trimmed V and J ends, which lost 1 base and 6 bases, there was a span of 9 bases. Germline V CDR1 and CDR2: GTSNPN, SVGIG (reference sequence). This CDR3 contains 13 residues. The CDR3 is CAWSEGWAGELFF. The CDR3 bases are TGTGCCTGGAGTGAGGGGTGGGCCGGGGAGCTGTTTTTT.

This clone was counted a few times. The chain uses TRBV29-1 and TRBJ1-4, with 8 positions matching TRBD1. The germline V gene has CDR1 SQVTM and CDR2 ANQGSEA. The CDR3 sequence is 12 residues long. V dropped 7 bases and J dropped 5; count of bases not matched to a gene: 3. The DNA for the CDR3 is TGCAGCGCCGGGACAGGCAATGAAAAACTGTTTTTT. It is translated as CSAGTGNEKLFF.

This clone has a handful of counts. This chain links TRBV2 with TRBJ2-7, with a weak D call TRBD1 (7 bases). Trimming took 2 bases from V and 6 from J, leaving 17 bases between them. This CDR3 has 15 residues. Germline CDR1 and CDR2: SNHLY and FYNNEI. CDR3 sequence reads: CASSERRQGGGEQYF. The CDR3 region has the DNA TGTGCCAGCAGTGAACGGCGGCAGGGGGGAGGCGAGCAGTACTTC.

For the CDR3, the DNA is TGTGCCAGCATGAGAATAGCGGGGGGAACAGATACGCAGTATTTT. It codes for CASMRIAGGTDTQYF. J is TRBJ2-3 and V is TRBV2, with TRBD2 identical over 10 bases. Germline V CDR1 and CDR2: SNHLY, FYNNEI. V lost 7 bases to trimming and J lost 3 bases; unmatched junction nucleotides: 7. CDR3 length: 15 residues.

This rearrangement joins TRBV9 to TRBJ2-5, with TRBD1 identical over 10 bases. CDR1 and CDR2 from the germline V gene are SGDLS and YYNGEE. The V segment lost 3 bases and the J segment 5 bases; nucleotides outside the gene matches: 4. The CDR3 is 14 amino acids. CDR3 protein: CASSGQGAGETQYF. Written as DNA, the CDR3 is TGTGCCAGCAGCGGACAGGGGGCCGGGGAGACCCAGTACTTC.

This clone came up a few times. The chain uses TRBV19 and TRBJ1-2, with D perhaps matching TRBD1 (5 bases). The CDR3 sequence is 14 residues long. Germline CDR1 and CDR2: LNHDA and SQIVND (reference sequence). V gave up 7 bases and J gave up 3 bases, with 15 bases separating them. In DNA form, the CDR3 reads TGTGCCAGTAAGTCCCAGGGCACGTACTATGGCTACACCTTC. Translation: CASKSQGTYYGYTF. Full variable domain (missing parts from reference TRBV19 and TRBJ1-2): DGGITQSPKYLFRKEGQNVTLSCEQNLNHDAMYWYRQDPGQGLRLIYYSQIVNDFQKGDIAEGYSVSREKKESFPLTVTSAQKNPTAFYLCASKSQGTYYGYTFGSGTRLTVV.

This clone was seen a few times. The chain links TRBV6-5 to TRBJ2-1; 9 bases line up with TRBD2. The length of the CDR3 is 15 residues. The germline CDR1 and CDR2 sequences are MNHEY and SVGAGI. V lost 5 bases, J lost 3 bases, and 5 bases stayed unmatched. CDR3 sequence (DNA): TGTGCCAGCAGTAACCTAGCGGGGCGCTACAATGAGCAGTTCTTC. Its translation: CASSNLAGRYNEQFF.

The chain carries TRBV30 and TRBJ2-5; 8 nucleotides agree with TRBD2. CDR1 GTSNPN and CDR2 SVGIG come from the germline V gene (reference sequence). The CDR3 contains 12 residues. J lost 11 bases, V lost 0 bases, and 5 bases had no gene match. The CDR3 bases are TGTGCCTGGAGTGTAAAAGCGGGAGAGCAGTACTTC. The encoded protein is CAWSVKAGEQYF.